This TCR beta chain derives from a study of PD-1 blockade in classical Hodgkin lymphoma (dated by TCRdb to the early 2020s). About the full investigation: Nivolumab dosing was 3 mg/kg intravenously every 2 weeks, continuing until either disease progression or unacceptable toxicity. The study used CyTOF and TCR beta sequencing to define a peripheral blood immune signature of response to PD-1 blockade in classical Hodgkin lymphoma.

Genomic DNA was extracted with the Qiagen DNeasy kit from unsorted PBMCs and from negatively selected CD4+ and CD8+ fractions. TCR beta CDR3 regions were subjected to amplification by immunoSEQ multiplex PCR with primers that anneal to V and J segments. Amplification bias was minimized using a synthetic immune receptor repertoire, and residual bias was removed computationally after sequencing. As for the authors' bioinformatics: Custom Python scripts were used to quantify repertoire diversity as the Shannon entropy index. Unsorted, CD4+ and CD8+ repertoires were analyzed separately, except in combined analyses where CD4+ and CD8+ sequences were merged in silico. A clone was considered expanded if an increase in frequency of at least 2-fold after treatment relative to C1D1 was found, and a pseudocount of 0.5 was applied to clones undetected at baseline. Clones with 0 or 1 copy at C1D1 were defined as singleton clones, while clones with 2 or more copies were defined as non-singleton clones. Clones expanded in unsorted samples were assigned a CD4+, CD8+ or unknown annotation through matching of protein sequences in sorted samples from the same patient. Wilcoxon tests on paired samples were used to test changes in diversity from C1D1 to C4D1. TCRdb retrieved this table from immuneACCESS and kept in-frame rearrangements only. Not all clones are present; in checked studies, unresolved V genes account for under half, and no reason is known for the remainder. From that table come the V and J calls and clone size; the DNA was used to work out D and trimming. The sample table contains about 90,000 clones; only one count was recorded for 75% to 95% of them. Under 3.5% of the sample is in the top ten clones.

The junction shows trimming of 0 bases on V and 7 bases on J, plus 7 bases between the germline ends. According to the germline V gene (reference sequence), CDR1 reads SGHKS and CDR2 reads YYEKEE. Including cysteine and phenylalanine, the CDR3 has 12 amino acids. The DNA shown is the 36-base CDR3, in frame from base 1. Results and caveats for the whole study, not just this receptor: By C4D1, a significant rise was seen in CD4+ TCR diversity but not in CD8+ TCR diversity (p=0.0027 vs p=0.16), and the rise was most apparent among complete responders (p=0.02). Baseline TCR diversity was reported to be lower in newly diagnosed patients than in healthy donors, and even lower in relapsed/refractory patients. Lower diversity was observed in patients in whom nivolumab was started less than 1 year after ASCT, and these patients were excluded from later analyses so that confounding by immune reconstitution would be avoided. The study was limited to a single clinical trial cohort, and causes of repertoire differences, possibly disease activity or prior therapy, remained undefined. Trial patients achieving complete response had baseline diversity similar to newly diagnosed patients, whereas partial responders and progressors had significantly lower diversity.

In the paper's terms, the time point label means: cycle 4 day 1 (C4D1), after around six weeks of nivolumab. Every trial patient had relapsed after autologous stem cell transplantation, and cohorts A, B and C differed in prior brentuximab vedotin exposure. The trial cohort included some 53 patients with relapsed/refractory classical Hodgkin lymphoma, and each patient had a best overall response of complete response, partial response or progressive disease. In the multi-cohort phase II CheckMate 205 trial, trial patients received single-agent nivolumab. An independent review committee assessed best overall response using the 2007 International Working Group response criteria. Trial PBMCs were obtained immediately prior to nivolumab initiation (C1D1) and on therapy at cycle 2 day 1 and cycle 4 day 1. After peripheral blood was drawn into 8 mL Vacutainer Cell Preparation Tubes, PBMCs were isolated by centrifugation and then cryopreserved.

On this clone itself: This clone's antigen is unknown. No much larger clonotype is one base removed from it; base qualities were not supplied.

This receptor was identified in a human donor with classical Hodgkin lymphoma. The sequences come from peripheral blood mononuclear cells (PBMCs), collected before the fourth cycle of nivolumab. The chain joins TRBV5-5 to TRBJ1-1; no D gene call is confident. CDR3 protein: CASSLAPLEAFF. The bases read TGTGCCAGCAGCTTGGCCCCGCTTGAAGCTTTCTTT.